This TCR beta chain was identified during a study of T cell changes during pregnancy in multiple sclerosis. The ends were cut back, 0 bases at V and 6 bases at J, with 12 bases in the middle. This CDR3 spans 14 amino acids. Germline CDR1 GTSNPN, CDR2 SVGIG (reference sequence). This clone was recorded only once. Sequencing was performed with immunoSEQ multiplex PCR; in TCRdb, only in-frame clones are kept and a portion is missing. Here the sample spans under 70,000 clones, roughly 90% being singletons. This TCR was sampled from a female donor with multiple sclerosis, enrolled in a pregnancy study. The V call is TRBV30, the J call TRBJ2-4; D is undetermined. The starting material was CD4+ T cells from peripheral blood mononuclear cells, obtained after pregnancy. CDR3 amino acids: CAWSVDGVRNIQYF. The DNA of the CDR3 is TGTGCCTGGAGTGTAGACGGAGTAAGAAACATTCAGTACTTC.